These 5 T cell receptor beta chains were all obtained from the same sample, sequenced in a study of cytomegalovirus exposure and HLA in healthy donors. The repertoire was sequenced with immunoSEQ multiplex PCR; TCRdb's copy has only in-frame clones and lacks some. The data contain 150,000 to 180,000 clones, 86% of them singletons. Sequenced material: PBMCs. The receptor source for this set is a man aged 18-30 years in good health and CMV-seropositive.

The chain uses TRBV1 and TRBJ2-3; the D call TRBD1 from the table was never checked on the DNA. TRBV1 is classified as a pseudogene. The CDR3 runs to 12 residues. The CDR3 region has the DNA TGCACCAGCAGCCAGCCCCTCAGTACGCAGTATTTT. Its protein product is CTSSQPLSTQYF.

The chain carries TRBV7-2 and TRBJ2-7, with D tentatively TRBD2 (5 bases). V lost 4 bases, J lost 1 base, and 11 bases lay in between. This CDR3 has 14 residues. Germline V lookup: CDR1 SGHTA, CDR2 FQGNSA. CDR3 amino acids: CASSSSTGSYEQYF. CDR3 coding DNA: TGTGCCAGCAGCTCGTCTACGGGGTCCTACGAGCAGTACTTC.

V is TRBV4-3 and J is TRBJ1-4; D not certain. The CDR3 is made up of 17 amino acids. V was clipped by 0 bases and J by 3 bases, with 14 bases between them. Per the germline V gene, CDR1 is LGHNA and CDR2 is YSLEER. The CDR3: CASSQDHFNPANEKLFF. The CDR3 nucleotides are TGCGCCAGCAGCCAAGATCACTTTAACCCGGCTAATGAAAAACTGTTTTTT.

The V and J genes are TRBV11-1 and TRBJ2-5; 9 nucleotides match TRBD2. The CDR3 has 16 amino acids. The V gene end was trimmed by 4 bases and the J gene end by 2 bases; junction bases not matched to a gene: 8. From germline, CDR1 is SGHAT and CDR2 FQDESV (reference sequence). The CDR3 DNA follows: TGTGCCAGCAGCTCCTCAGCGGGGGGAGTGCAAGAGACCCAGTACTTC. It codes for CASSSSAGGVQETQYF.

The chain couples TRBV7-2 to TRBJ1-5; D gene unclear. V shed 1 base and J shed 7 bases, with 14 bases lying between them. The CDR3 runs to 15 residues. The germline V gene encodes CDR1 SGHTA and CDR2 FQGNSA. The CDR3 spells CASSLGPAPGQPQHF. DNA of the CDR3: TGTGCCAGCAGCTTAGGCCCGGCTCCGGGGCAGCCCCAGCATTTT.